One sample yielded the 7 T cell receptor beta chains listed below, sequenced in a study of control samples from healthy donors and cancer patients. Clones were sequenced by immunoSEQ multiplex PCR, and TCRdb holds only the in-frame ones, with some missing. The table has about 110,000 clones, about 80% seen once. The material sequenced was blood. The receptors come from a man younger than 30 in good health.

The CDR3 region has the DNA TGTGCCAGCAGTTCCCTGACAGGGGAAAAACTGTTTTTT. Protein product: CASSSLTGEKLFF. The chain combines TRBV6-5 with TRBJ1-4; 7 bases are shared with TRBD1. Germline trimming cut 4 bases from V and 8 bases from J; bases unmatched to any gene: 4. The CDR3 is 13 residues long. The V gene's germline CDR1 is MNHEY and CDR2 SVGAGI.

The gene calls are TRBV18 and TRBJ1-2; weak D call: TRBD1 (5 bases). CDR1 and CDR2 (germline): KGHSH, LQKENI. Between the trimmed V and J ends, which lost 8 bases and 0 bases, there was a span of 16 bases. The CDR3 is 15 residues long. Written as DNA, the CDR3 is TGTGCCAGCCTGACCGACAGCTCAGCTAACTATGGCTACACCTTC. Amino acid sequence: CASLTDSSANYGYTF.

This clone occurred once. The CDR3 loop reads CASSKSSGQSDTQYF. CDR3 DNA: TGTGCCAGCAGCAAATCGTCGGGTCAATCAGATACGCAGTATTTT. V and J are TRBV11-3 and TRBJ2-3, with no clear D. The ends were cut back, 5 bases at V and 4 bases at J, with 16 bases in the middle. The CDR3 contains 15 residues. Germline V CDR1 and CDR2: SGHNT, YENEEA.

V is TRBV4-1 and J is TRBJ1-2, with TRBD1 as a possible D gene (5 bases). Trimming pared 6 bases from V and 2 bases from J, leaving 16 bases between. Germline V lookup: CDR1 MGHRA, CDR2 YSYEKL. The CDR3 spans 15 residues. The CDR3 sequence: CASREMGTGNYGYTF. CDR3 DNA sequence: TGCGCCAGCAGGGAGATGGGTACAGGCAACTATGGCTACACCTTC.

For the CDR3, the DNA is TGTGCCAGCAGCCTTATTTCCCCTGGGGAGACCCAGTACTTC. This encodes CASSLISPGETQYF. The chain links TRBV7-7 to TRBJ2-5; the D is unclear. Trimming took 5 bases from V and 5 from J, leaving 15 bases between them. Germline CDR1 reads SSHAT; CDR2 reads FNYEAQ (reference sequence). This CDR3 contains 14 residues.

The V gene is TRBV6-5, the J gene TRBJ2-1, with 11 bases identical to TRBD2. Germline V lookup: CDR1 MNHEY, CDR2 SVGAGI. The V segment lost 10 bases and the J segment 5 bases; nucleotides outside the gene matches: 7. CDR3 length: 14 amino acids. The CDR3 DNA is TGTGCCACTTCTCTAGCGGGGGGTCACAATGAGCAGTTCTTC. This encodes CATSLAGGHNEQFF.

The chain joins TRBV5-1 to TRBJ2-3, with 11 bases fitting TRBD2. The CDR3 has 16 residues. Trimming took 4 bases from V and 6 from J; bases not matched to a gene: 10. The germline V gene encodes CDR1 SGHRS and CDR2 YFSETQ. In DNA form, the CDR3 reads TGCGCCAGCAGCCCACTGACTAGCGGGGTGAGCGATACGCAGTATTTT. This gives the protein CASSPLTSGVSDTQYF. The whole variable domain, remainder taken from reference TRBV5-1 and TRBJ2-3, is KAGVTQTPRYLIKTRGQQVTLSCSPISGHRSVSWYQQTPGQGLQFLFEYFSETQRNKGNFPGRFSGRQFSNSRSEMNVSTLELGDSALYLCASSPLTSGVSDTQYFGPGTRLTVL.